These 29 T cell receptor beta chains were all obtained from the same sample, sequenced in a study of T cells in Graves' hyperthyroidism and ophthalmopathy. What was amplified from RNA transcripts were TCR beta CDR3 regions. Primed by the HTBI set, a first-round RT-PCR was run on the TCR CDR3. One entry per CDR3 protein results from TCRdb running MiXCR on the multiplex PCR reads. The sample carries 750,000 to 900,000 distinct CDR3 sequences, 35% to 45% recorded once. Sequenced material: blood. Every receptor here comes from a man between 18 and 29 years old with Graves' hyperthyroidism.

This rearrangement joins TRBV5-5 to TRBJ1-1; 9 bases are shared with TRBD1. Germline V gene data show CDR1 as SGHKS and CDR2 as YYEKEE (reference sequence). The CDR3 runs 15 residues. After removal of 4 bases from V and 6 bases from J, the junction contained 10 bases not matched to a gene. The CDR3 nucleotides read TGTGCCAGCAGCATACCGGGACAGGGTGTCGCTGAAGCTTTCTTT. Translating gives CASSIPGQGVAEAFF. The full variable domain, rest sourced from reference TRBV5-5 and TRBJ1-1, is DAGVTQSPTHLIKTRGQQVTLRCSPISGHKSVSWYQQVLGQGPQFIFQYYEKEERGRGNFPDRFSARQFPNYSSELNVNALLLGDSALYLCASSIPGQGVAEAFFGQGTRLTVV.

The gene calls are TRBV20-1 and TRBJ1-3; 7 nucleotides match TRBD1. Per the germline V gene, CDR1 is DFQATT and CDR2 is SNEGSKA (reference sequence). The CDR3 is 13 residues long. The CDR3 loop is CSAGGTVGNTIYF. In DNA form, the CDR3 reads TGCAGCGCGGGAGGGACAGTCGGAAACACCATATATTTT.

This clonotype was recorded once. The V and J genes are TRBV7-9 and TRBJ1-2, with D unclear. The length of the CDR3 is 14 residues. CDR1 SEHNR and CDR2 FQNEAQ come from the germline V gene (reference sequence). The ends were cut back, 6 bases at V and 0 bases at J, with 11 bases in the middle. The CDR3 DNA is TGTGCCAGCAGGGATTTGTCCCCTAACTATGGCTACACCTTC. Translating gives CASRDLSPNYGYTF.

The CDR3 region is CASSQDRFDSGREKLFF. In DNA form, the CDR3 reads TGCGCCAGCAGCCAAGACCGGTTTGACAGCGGGAGGGAAAAACTGTTTTTT. This rearrangement joins TRBV4-1 to TRBJ1-4; D possibly corresponds to TRBD1 (5 bases). The V gene's germline CDR1 is MGHRA and CDR2 YSYEKL. V dropped 0 bases and J dropped 8 bases, with 19 bases sitting between them. The CDR3 is made up of 17 amino acids.

The chain employs TRBV6-1 and TRBJ1-4, with 7 bases that match TRBD1. J was trimmed by 2 bases and V by 6 bases; bases with no gene match: 6. CDR1 is MNHNS, CDR2 SASEGT, per germline. CDR3 length equals 15 residues. CDR3 nucleotides: TGTGCCAGCAGGAATACAGGGGAGACTAATGAAAAACTGTTTTTT. As protein: CASRNTGETNEKLFF.

V usage is TRBV29-1 and J usage is TRBJ1-2, with D unresolved. The CDR3 loop spans 13 amino acids. Germline CDR1 and CDR2: SQVTM and ANQGSEA. The V and J ends lost 5 bases and 4 bases respectively, with 14 bases between them. This chain's CDR3 is CSVYRAGTYGYTF. The CDR3 DNA reads TGCAGCGTTTATAGGGCGGGCACCTATGGCTACACCTTC. Full variable domain (remainder filled in from reference TRBV29-1 and TRBJ1-2): SAVISQKPSRDICQRGTSLTIQCQVDSQVTMMFWYRQQPGQSLTLIATANQGSEATYESGFVIDKFPISRPNLTFSTLTVSNMSPEDSSIYLCSVYRAGTYGYTFGSGTRLTVV.

The rearrangement joins TRBV29-1 to TRBJ2-7; 9 bases line up with TRBD2. Germline V gene sequence: CDR1 SQVTM, CDR2 ANQGSEA. The CDR3 is 16 residues long. Trimming cost V 6 bases and J 3 bases; bases outside gene matches: 15. In DNA, the CDR3 is TGCAGCGTCCCCCGGGGCGGCGGGAGGGGAATCTACGAGCAGTACTTC. Translating gives CSVPRGGGRGIYEQYF.

V gene TRBV4-1 combines with J gene TRBJ2-5; 8 bases are a match to TRBD2. This CDR3 comprises 16 residues. V lost 6 bases, J lost 6 bases, and 15 bases stayed unmatched. Germline assignment: CDR1 MGHRA and CDR2 YSYEKL. The CDR3 DNA reads as TGCGCCAGCAGTCAAATCGGGGCAAGCGGGAGCAAGACCCAGTACTTC. This codes for CASSQIGASGSKTQYF.

The chain has TRBV5-1 and TRBJ2-7; no firm D call. The germline CDR1 and CDR2 sequences are SGHRS and YFSETQ. CDR3 length equals 15 residues. Deletions cut 4 bases from V and 0 bases from J, with 14 bases between. The CDR3 DNA reads as TGCGCCAGCAGCCCGGACCGACTCAACTCCTACGAGCAGTACTTC. This translates into CASSPDRLNSYEQYF. The full variable domain, rest sourced from reference TRBV5-1 and TRBJ2-7, is KAGVTQTPRYLIKTRGQQVTLSCSPISGHRSVSWYQQTPGQGLQFLFEYFSETQRNKGNFPGRFSGRQFSNSRSEMNVSTLELGDSALYLCASSPDRLNSYEQYFGPGTRLTVT.

This clonotype turned up a few times. The J gene is TRBJ2-5, the V gene TRBV7-6, with TRBD2 matching 8 bases. Germline values: CDR1 SGHVS, CDR2 FNYEAQ. Germline trimming cut 3 bases from V and 3 bases from J; bases unmatched to any gene: 6. This CDR3 spans 15 amino acids. The CDR3 reads CASSFLPGGEETQYF. For the CDR3, the DNA is TGTGCCAGCAGCTTTTTACCGGGAGGGGAAGAGACCCAGTACTTC.

In this sample, this clonotype turned up many times. The chain has TRBV7-8 and TRBJ1-3; weak D call: TRBD1 (5 bases). Per germline, CDR1 SGHVS and CDR2 FQNEAQ. The CDR3 runs to 12 residues. The CDR3 DNA reads as TGTGCGTCCCAGGGAAATGGAAACACCATATATTTT. Encoded protein: CASQGNGNTIYF.

This clonotype is a singleton in its sample. J is TRBJ1-1 and V is TRBV20-1, with TRBD1 identical over 9 bases. The V and J ends lost 2 bases and 3 bases, in that order; junction bases with no gene match: 13. The CDR3 length is 17 residues. CDR1 is DFQATT and CDR2 is SNEGSKA in the germline V gene (reference sequence). CDR3 coding DNA: TGCAGTGCTAGATCAGCCGAAACCGGGACAGGGTACACTGAAGCTTTCTTT. As protein: CSARSAETGTGYTEAFF.

This chain links TRBV7-6 with TRBJ2-5; the match to TRBD2 covers 7 bases. The CDR3 runs 14 residues. Germline CDR1 reads SGHVS; CDR2 reads FNYEAQ. Trimming took 5 bases from V and 9 from J; bases not matched to a gene: 12. The CDR3 nucleotides read TGTGCCAGCAGCGCAGACGGGGGGAATCAGCCCCAGTACTTC. It is translated as CASSADGGNQPQYF.

V and J are TRBV5-1 and TRBJ2-5, with D perhaps matching TRBD2 (6 bases). The ends were cut back, 5 bases at V and 7 bases at J, with 24 bases in the middle. This CDR3 comprises 16 residues. Per the germline V gene, CDR1 is SGHRS and CDR2 is YFSETQ. The CDR3 is CASSQPSSAGAGTQYF. The CDR3 bases are TGCGCCAGCAGTCAACCCTCTAGCGCCGGGGCGGGGACCCAGTACTTC.

This clonotype turned up a few times. The V call is TRBV7-9, the J call TRBJ2-5; D is possibly TRBD1 or TRBD2 (5 bases each). Germline lookup yields CDR1 SEHNR and CDR2 FQNEAQ (reference sequence). The CDR3 is 15 residues long. Trimming shortened V by 4 bases and J by 2 bases, and 14 bases separated the two germline ends. Written as DNA, the CDR3 is TGTGCCAGCAGCTCAGAGGGGCCAGTTCAAGAGACCCAGTACTTC. This translates into CASSSEGPVQETQYF.

This clonotype has at least ten counts. The chain has TRBV15 and TRBJ1-3; the D is unclear. CDR1 is LNHNV, CDR2 YYDKDF, per germline (reference sequence). This CDR3 has 14 residues. The V and J ends lost 3 bases and 2 bases respectively, with 8 bases between them. The CDR3 is CATSRAAAGNTIYF. The CDR3 DNA reads TGTGCCACCAGCAGGGCGGCGGCTGGAAACACCATATATTTT.

The chain carries TRBV12-3 or TRBV12-4 and TRBJ2-7, with D unresolved. The CDR3 has 13 amino acids. V lost 5 bases and J lost 4, with 12 bases in between. CDR3 DNA sequence: TGTGCCAGCAGTCCGTTTCTGGGTTACGAGCAGTACTTC. Its translation: CASSPFLGYEQYF.

This clonotype was counted between two and nine times. The chain employs TRBV2 and TRBJ2-2, with TRBD2 matching 10 bases. This CDR3 has 16 residues. CDR1 and CDR2 from the germline V gene are SNHLY and FYNNEI. With V trimmed by 7 bases and J by 5 bases, 10 bases remained unmatched. CDR3 in DNA: TGTGCCAGCAACCATGGCCTAGCGGGAGAAACCGGGGAGCTGTTTTTT. Protein sequence: CASNHGLAGETGELFF.

The rearrangement joins TRBV7-9 to TRBJ2-7; D might be TRBD1 (6 bases). The germline V gene has CDR1 SEHNR and CDR2 FQNEAQ (reference sequence). The CDR3 spans 15 residues. V gave up 8 bases and J gave up 3 bases, with 20 bases separating them. In DNA, the CDR3 is TGTGCCAGCTCACTAGGACAGCTTCTACGCTACGAGCAGTACTTC. Its translation is CASSLGQLLRYEQYF.

On this clonotype itself: Lacking the conserved final phenylalanine or tryptophan, this CDR3 likely reflects a read error. The DNA is left out, because the CDR3 cannot be placed on it with certainty; the CDR3 is given as TCRdb lists it. The V and J genes are TRBV7-9 and TRBJ1-1. From its first to its last residue, the CDR3 has 8 amino acids. Per the germline V gene, CDR1 is SEHNR and CDR2 is FQNEAQ (reference sequence). The CDR3 is CASSSDGR.

V is TRBV12-3 or TRBV12-4 and J is TRBJ1-1, with 10 bases identical to TRBD1. Trimming at V came to 6 bases and at J to 11 bases, leaving 6 bases not matched to a gene. This CDR3 has 12 amino acids. The CDR3 protein is CASSRDRGEAFF. Written as DNA, the CDR3 is TGTGCCAGCAGCCGGGACAGGGGAGAGGCTTTCTTT.

This CDR3 is CASSAGTVAYEQYF. CDR3 DNA: TGCGCCAGCAGCGCCGGGACAGTGGCCTACGAGCAGTACTTC. The genes are TRBV5-1 and TRBJ2-7; 7 bases fit TRBD1. V gave up 4 bases and J gave up 2 bases; unmatched junction bases: 6. The CDR3 length is 14 residues. Germline-derived CDR1 and CDR2 are SGHRS and YFSETQ.

A single count supports this clonotype. The CDR3 protein is CASSRTGGGANEQFF. CDR3 DNA: TGTGCCAGCAGCCGTACTGGCGGGGGGGCCAATGAGCAGTTCTTC. This chain connects TRBV11-2 to TRBJ2-1; 9 bases are a match to TRBD2. The CDR3 has 15 amino acids. Germline V gene lookup returns CDR1 SGHAT and CDR2 FQNNGV. V gave up 5 bases and J gave up 6 bases; unmatched junction bases: 8.

This clonotype was detected many times. CDR3 region: CAISDNREGEQYF. The CDR3 DNA reads TGTGCCATCAGTGATAACAGGGAAGGCGAGCAGTACTTC. This chain links TRBV10-3 with TRBJ2-7, with D tentatively TRBD1 (6 bases). With 3 bases removed from V and 6 bases from J, the gap between germline ends came to 12 bases. Per germline, CDR1 ENHRY and CDR2 SYGVKD. The length of the CDR3 is 13 residues.

The rearrangement links TRBV10-3 to TRBJ1-5, with 11 bases that match TRBD1. The ends lost 10 bases at V and 3 bases at J; junction bases unmatched: 11. The germline V gene encodes CDR1 ENHRY and CDR2 SYGVKD. This CDR3 has 16 amino acids. The CDR3 sequence is CASRRGQGGLNQPQHF. The CDR3 nucleotides read TGTGCCAGCAGGAGGGGACAGGGGGGCCTCAATCAGCCCCAGCATTTT.

This clonotype has a count of ten or more. V gene TRBV15 combines with J gene TRBJ1-6; D uncertain. Germline V gene sequence: CDR1 LNHNV, CDR2 YYDKDF (reference sequence). The CDR3 totals 9 residues. The chain's CDR3 is CVPGSPLHF. The CDR3 nucleotides are TGTGTCCCTGGGTCACCCCTCCACTTT.

There are many counts of this clonotype. The V call is TRBV9, the J call TRBJ2-6; no definite D call. The V end lost 1 base, the J end lost 0 bases, and 5 bases lay between the germline ends. This CDR3 has 15 residues. Germline loops: CDR1 SGDLS, CDR2 YYNGEE. The CDR3 nucleotides read TGTGCCAGCAGCGTAATGAGCTCTGGGGCCAACGTCCTGACTTTC. This encodes CASSVMSSGANVLTF.

This chain connects TRBV29-1 to TRBJ2-7; 7 nucleotides align to TRBD2. Judging by the DNA end, TRBJ2-1 fits better; the J call may be wrong. Germline assignment: CDR1 SQVTM and CDR2 ANQGSEA. This CDR3 is 14 amino acids long. This CDR3 reads CSVDSGRAYNEQFF. The CDR3 DNA follows: TGCAGCGTTGACTCGGGGAGGGCTTACAATGAGCAGTTCTTC.

The chain is built from TRBV25-1 and TRBJ1-6; D uncertain. Germline lookup yields CDR1 MGHDK and CDR2 SYGVNS. The CDR3 length is 17 residues. The V end was cut by 6 bases, the J end by 5 bases, with 20 bases between. CDR3 sequence reads: CASSLASRALNNSPLHF. For the CDR3, the DNA is TGTGCCAGCAGCTTAGCGAGCCGGGCCCTAAATAATTCACCCCTCCACTTT.